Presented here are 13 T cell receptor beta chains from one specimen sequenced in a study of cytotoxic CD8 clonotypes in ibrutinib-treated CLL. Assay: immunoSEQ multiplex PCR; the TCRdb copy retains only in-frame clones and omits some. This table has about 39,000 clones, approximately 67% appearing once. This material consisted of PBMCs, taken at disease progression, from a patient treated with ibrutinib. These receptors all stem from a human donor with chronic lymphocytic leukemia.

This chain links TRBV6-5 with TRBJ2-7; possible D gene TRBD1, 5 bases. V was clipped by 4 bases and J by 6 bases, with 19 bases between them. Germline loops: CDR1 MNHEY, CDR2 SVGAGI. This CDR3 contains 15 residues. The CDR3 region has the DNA TGTGCCAGCAGTTCCGACAGAGTGTCGCCCTCCGAGCAGTACTTC. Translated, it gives CASSSDRVSPSEQYF.

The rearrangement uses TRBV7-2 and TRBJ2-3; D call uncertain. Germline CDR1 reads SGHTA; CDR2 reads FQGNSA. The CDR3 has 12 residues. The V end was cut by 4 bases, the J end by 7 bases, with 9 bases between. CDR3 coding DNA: TGTGCCAGCAGCTCTCTAGGCCATACGCAGTATTTT. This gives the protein CASSSLGHTQYF.

The CDR3 sequence is CASRLSGAGAYEQYF. The CDR3, as DNA: TGTGCCAGCAGGCTATCTGGGGCCGGGGCCTACGAGCAGTACTTC. The rearrangement joins TRBV11-3 to TRBJ2-7, with D perhaps given as TRBD1 or TRBD2 (5 bases each). There are 15 residues in the CDR3. V was trimmed by 6 bases and J by 2 bases, leaving 17 bases between them. Germline CDR1 is SGHNT and CDR2 is YENEEA.

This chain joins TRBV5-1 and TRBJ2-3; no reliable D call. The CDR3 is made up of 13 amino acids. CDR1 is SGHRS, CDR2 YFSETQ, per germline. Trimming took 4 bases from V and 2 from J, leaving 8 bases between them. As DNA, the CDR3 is TGCGCCAGCAGCCCCTGGATCACAGATACGCAGTATTTT. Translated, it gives CASSPWITDTQYF.

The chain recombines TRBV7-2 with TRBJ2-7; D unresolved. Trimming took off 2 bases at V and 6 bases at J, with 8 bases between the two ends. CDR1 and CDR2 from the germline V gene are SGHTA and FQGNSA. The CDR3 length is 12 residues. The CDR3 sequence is CASSLSPGEQYF. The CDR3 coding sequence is TGTGCCAGCAGCTTATCCCCGGGCGAGCAGTACTTC.

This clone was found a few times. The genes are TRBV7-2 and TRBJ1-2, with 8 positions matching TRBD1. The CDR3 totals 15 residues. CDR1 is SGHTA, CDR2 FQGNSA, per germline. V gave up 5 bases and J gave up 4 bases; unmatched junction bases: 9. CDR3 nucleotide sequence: TGTGCCAGCAGCACAAATGGACAGGGACCCTATGGCTACACCTTC. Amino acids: CASSTNGQGPYGYTF.

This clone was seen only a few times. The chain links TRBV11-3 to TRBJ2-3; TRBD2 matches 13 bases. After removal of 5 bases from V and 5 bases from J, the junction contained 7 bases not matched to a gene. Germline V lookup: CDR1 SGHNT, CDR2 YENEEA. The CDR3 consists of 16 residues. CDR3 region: CASSQGTSGKQDTQYF. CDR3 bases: TGTGCCAGCAGCCAGGGGACTAGCGGGAAGCAAGATACGCAGTATTTT. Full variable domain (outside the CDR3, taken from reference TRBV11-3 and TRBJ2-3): EAGVVQSPRYKIIEKKQPVAFWCNPISGHNTLYWYLQNLGQGPELLIRYENEEAVDDSQLPKDRFSAERLKGVDSTLKIQPAELGDSAVYLCASSQGTSGKQDTQYFGPGTRLTVL.

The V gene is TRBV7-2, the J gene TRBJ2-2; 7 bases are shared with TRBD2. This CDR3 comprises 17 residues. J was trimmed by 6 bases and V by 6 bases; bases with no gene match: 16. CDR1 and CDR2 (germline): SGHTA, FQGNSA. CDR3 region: CASSLGSAGASAGELFF. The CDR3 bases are TGTGCCAGCAGTCTGGGTTCGGCGGGAGCCTCGGCCGGGGAGCTGTTTTTT.

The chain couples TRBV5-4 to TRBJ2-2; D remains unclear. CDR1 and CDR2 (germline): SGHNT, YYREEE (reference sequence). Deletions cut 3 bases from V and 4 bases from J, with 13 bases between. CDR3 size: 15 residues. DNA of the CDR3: TGTGCCAGCAGCTCACCCAACAGAGCCACCGGGGAGCTGTTTTTT. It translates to CASSSPNRATGELFF.

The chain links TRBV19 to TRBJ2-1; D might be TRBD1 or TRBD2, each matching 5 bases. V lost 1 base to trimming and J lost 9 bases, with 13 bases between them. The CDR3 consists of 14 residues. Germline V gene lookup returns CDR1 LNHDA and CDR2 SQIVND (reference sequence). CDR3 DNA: TGTGCCAGTAGTATAGGGCCGGGGCAGCCTGAGCAGTTCTTC. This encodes CASSIGPGQPEQFF.

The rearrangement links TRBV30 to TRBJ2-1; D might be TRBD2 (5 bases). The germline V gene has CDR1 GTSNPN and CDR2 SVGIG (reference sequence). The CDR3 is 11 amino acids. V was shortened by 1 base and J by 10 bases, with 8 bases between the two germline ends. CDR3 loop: CAWSGREEQFF. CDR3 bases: TGTGCCTGGAGTGGACGGGAAGAGCAGTTCTTC.

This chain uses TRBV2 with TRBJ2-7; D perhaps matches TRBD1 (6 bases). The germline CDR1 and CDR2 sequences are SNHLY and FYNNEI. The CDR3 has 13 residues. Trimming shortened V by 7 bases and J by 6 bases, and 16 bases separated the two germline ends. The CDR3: CASTGSLQGEQYF. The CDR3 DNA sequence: TGTGCCAGCACCGGGTCCCTACAGGGCGAGCAGTACTTC.

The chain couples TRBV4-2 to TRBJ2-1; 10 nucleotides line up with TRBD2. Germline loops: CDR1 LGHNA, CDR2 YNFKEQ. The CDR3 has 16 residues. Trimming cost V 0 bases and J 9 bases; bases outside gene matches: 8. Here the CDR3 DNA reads TGTGCCAGCAGCCAAGATGGTAGTAGCGGGAGGTTTGAGCAGTTCTTC. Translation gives CASSQDGSSGRFEQFF.